These T cell receptor beta chains were read from a single sample in a study of T cell responses to AZD1222 COVID-19 vaccine. Profiling relied on immunoSEQ multiplex PCR, and the TCRdb table lists in-frame clones only, not all of them. The table has 100,000 to 150,000 clones, 65% to 90% seen once. The source was peripheral blood, collected 28 days after the second dose of the MenACWY control vaccine. These receptors came from an adult who received the MenACWY meningococcal vaccine as a control. The CDR3 runs from the conserved cysteine through the conserved F or W. Fields, in order: J gene, CDR3 length, V gene, clone size, D gene, CDR3 protein, CDR3 DNA. The D gene is left open where the match is weak. Only part of the rows carry a size: once, few, many, or a class if the clone is expanded.

J: TRBJ1-2
length: 15
V: TRBV6-5
size: -
D: TRBD1
CDR3: CASSATGSGGSGYTF
DNA: TGTGCCAGCAGCGCGACAGGGAGTGGGGGTAGCGGCTACACCTTC

J: TRBJ1-2
length: 13
V: TRBV13
size: -
D: -
CDR3: CASSFGQHYGYTF
DNA: TGTGCCAGCAGCTTCGGACAGCACTATGGCTACACCTTC

J: TRBJ1-1
length: 14
V: TRBV2
size: -
D: -
CDR3: CASSEGPGNTEAFF
DNA: TGTGCCAGCAGTGAGGGCCCCGGCAACACTGAAGCTTTCTTT

J: TRBJ1-2
length: 14
V: TRBV2
size: -
D: -
CDR3: CASPPPDPNYGYTF
DNA: TGTGCCAGCCCTCCCCCGGACCCTAACTATGGCTACACCTTC

J: TRBJ1-5
length: 14
V: TRBV5-4
size: -
D: TRBD1
CDR3: CASSYDPDRGPLNF
DNA: TGTGCCAGCAGCTACGATCCGGACAGGGGTCCCTTGAATTTT

J: TRBJ1-5
length: 13
V: TRBV30
size: -
D: -
CDR3: CAWSRAPDQPQHF
DNA: TGTGCCTGGAGTCGAGCTCCGGACCAGCCCCAGCATTTT

J: TRBJ2-1
length: 15
V: TRBV7-2
size: once
D: TRBD1
CDR3: CASSLRGPGNGEQFF
DNA: TGTGCCAGCAGCTTGAGGGGGCCAGGTAATGGGGAGCAGTTCTTC

J: TRBJ1-2
length: 15
V: TRBV6-1
size: -
D: TRBD1
CDR3: CASSEALGQGYGYTF
DNA: TGTGCCAGCAGTGAAGCGCTTGGACAGGGCTATGGCTACACCTTC

J: TRBJ1-2
length: 16
V: TRBV9
size: once
D: -
CDR3: CASSVVDGPGFYGYTF
DNA: TGTGCCAGCAGCGTAGTCGACGGTCCAGGGTTCTATGGCTACACCTTC

J: TRBJ2-2
length: 15
V: TRBV14
size: -
D: -
CDR3: CASSQGTFNTGELFF
DNA: TGTGCCAGCAGCCAAGGGACTTTCAACACCGGGGAGCTGTTTTTT

J: TRBJ1-3
length: 14
V: TRBV2
size: once
D: -
CDR3: CASSGGGYGNTIYF
DNA: TGTGCCAGCAGTGGAGGAGGCTATGGAAACACCATATATTTT

J: TRBJ1-2
length: 15
V: TRBV27
size: -
D: -
CDR3: CASRPKVGVPYGYTF
DNA: TGTGCCAGCCGGCCTAAAGTGGGGGTTCCATATGGCTACACCTTC

J: TRBJ2-3
length: 15
V: TRBV7-3
size: -
D: -
CDR3: CASSLTGQSTDTQYF
DNA: TGTGCCAGCAGCTTAACCGGACAGTCCACAGATACGCAGTATTTT

J: TRBJ2-3
length: 12
V: TRBV6-1
size: -
D: -
CDR3: CASSEWWNTQYF
DNA: TGTGCCAGCAGTGAATGGTGGAATACGCAGTATTTT

J: TRBJ2-7
length: 16
V: TRBV7-2
size: -
D: TRBD1
CDR3: CASSLEARQGFYEQYF
DNA: TGTGCCAGCAGCTTAGAAGCGAGACAGGGGTTTTACGAGCAGTACTTC

J: TRBJ2-3
length: 16
V: TRBV3-1/TRBV3-2
size: -
D: TRBD1
CDR3: CASSQDQTGAEDTQYF
DNA: TGTGCCAGCAGCCAAGATCAGACAGGGGCGGAAGATACGCAGTATTTT

J: TRBJ1-1
length: 12
V: TRBV14
size: -
D: -
CDR3: CASSPSGTQAFF
DNA: TGTGCCAGCAGCCCCTCCGGGACACAAGCTTTCTTT

J: TRBJ1-2
length: 15
V: TRBV9
size: -
D: -
CDR3: CASSVGDPYSYGYTF
DNA: TGTGCCAGCAGCGTAGGGGACCCCTATTCCTATGGCTACACCTTC

J: TRBJ2-3
length: 13
V: TRBV4-2
size: -
D: -
CDR3: CASSQVSADTQYF
DNA: TGTGCCAGCAGCCAAGTCTCCGCAGATACGCAGTATTTT

J: TRBJ1-2
length: 15
V: TRBV24-1
size: -
D: TRBD1
CDR3: CATSDPGQGRYGYTF
DNA: TGTGCCACCAGTGACCCCGGACAGGGGAGGTATGGCTACACCTTC

J: TRBJ1-1
length: 13
V: TRBV2
size: -
D: -
CDR3: CASSEFGHQNPFF
DNA: TGTGCCAGCAGTGAATTTGGACATCAAAACCCTTTCTTT

J: TRBJ2-7
length: 16
V: TRBV25-1
size: -
D: -
CDR3: CASSPRTDLFTYEQYF
DNA: TGTGCCAGCAGTCCTCGGACAGACCTTTTTACCTACGAGCAGTACTTC

J: TRBJ1-1
length: 14
V: TRBV7-9
size: once
D: -
CDR3: CASSPLRGNTEAFF
DNA: TGTGCCAGCAGCCCCCTCAGGGGGAACACTGAAGCTTTCTTT

J: TRBJ1-6
length: 14
V: TRBV5-1
size: few
D: -
CDR3: CASNGGSYNSPLHF
DNA: TGCGCCAGCAATGGGGGCTCCTATAATTCACCCCTCCACTTT

J: TRBJ1-2
length: 14
V: TRBV19
size: -
D: -
CDR3: CASSTGQVLYGYTF
DNA: TGTGCCAGTAGTACGGGACAAGTCCTTTATGGCTACACCTTC

J: TRBJ2-2
length: 14
V: TRBV5-4
size: once
D: -
CDR3: CASSFGQNTGELFF
DNA: TGTGCCAGCAGCTTCGGACAGAACACCGGGGAGCTGTTTTTT

J: TRBJ2-1
length: 16
V: TRBV5-1
size: -
D: -
CDR3: CASSYGGGTANNEQFF
DNA: TGCGCCAGCAGCTACGGGGGCGGGACAGCTAACAATGAGCAGTTCTTC

J: TRBJ1-1
length: 13
V: TRBV5-1
size: -
D: -
CDR3: CASSLGGRPEAFF
DNA: TGCGCCAGCAGCTTGGGTGGCCGTCCTGAAGCTTTCTTT

J: TRBJ1-2
length: 15
V: TRBV4-1
size: -
D: TRBD1
CDR3: CASSPQGRESYGYTF
DNA: TGCGCCAGCAGCCCACAGGGGAGAGAATCCTATGGCTACACCTTC

J: TRBJ2-1
length: 18
V: TRBV19
size: once
D: TRBD2
CDR3: CASSRGLAGDPPRAEQFF
DNA: TGTGCCAGTAGCCGGGGACTAGCGGGGGACCCGCCCCGGGCTGAGCAGTTCTTC

J: TRBJ2-7
length: 15
V: TRBV10-3
size: -
D: TRBD2
CDR3: CAIRSGRVSSYEQYF
DNA: TGTGCCATACGTTCCGGGAGGGTCTCCTCCTACGAGCAGTACTTC

J: TRBJ2-7
length: 14
V: TRBV19
size: -
D: -
CDR3: CASSIFEGTYEQYF
DNA: TGTGCCAGTAGTATTTTCGAGGGCACCTACGAGCAGTACTTC

J: TRBJ2-2
length: 15
V: TRBV5-8
size: -
D: -
CDR3: CASSLAQGNTGELFF
DNA: TGTGCCAGCAGCTTGGCACAGGGTAACACCGGGGAGCTGTTTTTT

J: TRBJ2-1
length: 12
V: TRBV6-6
size: -
D: -
CDR3: CASSYPSQTQFF
DNA: TGTGCCAGCAGTTACCCTTCTCAGACGCAGTTCTTC

J: TRBJ2-5
length: 15
V: TRBV7-2
size: few
D: -
CDR3: CASSFIYREGETQYF
DNA: TGTGCCAGCAGCTTCATATACAGGGAGGGAGAGACCCAGTACTTC

J: TRBJ2-1
length: 15
V: TRBV4-1
size: -
D: -
CDR3: CASSQDLDPYNEQFF
DNA: TGCGCCAGCAGCCAAGATTTAGACCCCTACAATGAGCAGTTCTTC

J: TRBJ2-2
length: 15
V: TRBV5-1
size: few
D: TRBD2
CDR3: CASSLASGNTGELFF
DNA: TGCGCCAGCAGCTTGGCTAGCGGGAACACCGGGGAGCTGTTTTTT

J: TRBJ1-2
length: 12
V: TRBV19
size: -
D: -
CDR3: CASRLNDYGYTF
DNA: TGTGCCAGTAGACTGAACGACTATGGCTACACCTTC

J: TRBJ1-6
length: 14
V: TRBV5-4
size: -
D: TRBD1
CDR3: CASSLAGGLSPLHF
DNA: TGTGCCAGCAGCTTGGCAGGGGGCTTGTCACCCCTCCACTTT

J: TRBJ2-2
length: 13
V: TRBV5-1
size: -
D: -
CDR3: CASSFDGSGELFF
DNA: TGCGCCAGCAGCTTTGACGGCTCCGGGGAGCTGTTTTTT

J: TRBJ2-3
length: 14
V: TRBV5-4
size: -
D: -
CDR3: CASTLGGGSDTQYF
DNA: TGTGCCAGCACCCTGGGGGGAGGTTCAGATACGCAGTATTTT

J: TRBJ1-4
length: 17
V: TRBV10-3
size: -
D: -
CDR3: CAISDWGGDRKDEKLFF
DNA: TGTGCCATCAGTGACTGGGGGGGTGACAGGAAGGATGAAAAACTGTTTTTT

J: TRBJ2-3
length: 15
V: TRBV9
size: -
D: -
CDR3: CASSGGSWSTDTQYF
DNA: TGTGCCAGCAGCGGGGGTTCCTGGAGCACAGATACGCAGTATTTT

J: TRBJ2-1
length: 15
V: TRBV6-2/TRBV6-3
size: -
D: TRBD1
CDR3: CASSLSGTGRNEQFF
DNA: TGTGCCAGCAGTCTGTCCGGGACAGGGCGCAATGAGCAGTTCTTC

J: TRBJ2-5
length: 15
V: TRBV11-2
size: -
D: -
CDR3: CASSFWRDYQETQYF
DNA: TGTGCCAGCAGCTTCTGGCGGGATTACCAAGAGACCCAGTACTTC

J: TRBJ2-3
length: 16
V: TRBV5-4
size: -
D: -
CDR3: CASSRSGGANTDTQYF
DNA: TGTGCCAGCAGCCGGAGTGGGGGGGCAAACACAGATACGCAGTATTTT

J: TRBJ1-2
length: 12
V: TRBV3-1/TRBV3-2
size: -
D: -
CDR3: CASSQVGGGYTF
DNA: TGTGCCAGCAGCCAAGTGGGGGGAGGCTACACCTTC

J: TRBJ2-6
length: 15
V: TRBV20-1
size: -
D: -
CDR3: CSASTGKTGANVLTF
DNA: TGCAGTGCTAGTACAGGGAAAACTGGGGCCAACGTCCTGACTTTC

J: TRBJ2-5
length: 12
V: TRBV5-1
size: -
D: -
CDR3: CASSVDQETQYF
DNA: TGCGCCAGCAGCGTGGACCAAGAGACCCAGTACTTC

J: TRBJ1-4
length: 12
V: TRBV3-1/TRBV3-2
size: -
D: -
CDR3: CATGTVNEKLFF
DNA: TGTGCCACCGGGACGGTAAATGAAAAACTGTTTTTT

J: TRBJ1-6
length: 14
V: TRBV7-8
size: -
D: -
CDR3: CASSLVRGSSPLHF
DNA: TGTGCCAGCAGCCTGGTGAGGGGATCGTCACCCCTCCACTTT

J: TRBJ2-5
length: 14
V: TRBV4-1
size: -
D: -
CDR3: CASSHLRNQETQYF
DNA: TGCGCCAGCAGCCATCTTCGCAACCAAGAGACCCAGTACTTC

J: TRBJ2-1
length: 15
V: TRBV7-9
size: -
D: TRBD2
CDR3: CASSLASGGDNEQFF
DNA: TGTGCCAGCAGCTTAGCTAGCGGGGGTGACAATGAGCAGTTCTTC

J: TRBJ1-5
length: 16
V: TRBV28
size: -
D: TRBD1
CDR3: CASTPRDRGRGQPQHF
DNA: TGTGCCAGCACTCCGAGGGACAGGGGGCGAGGTCAGCCCCAGCATTTT

J: TRBJ2-2
length: 15
V: TRBV11-3
size: few
D: TRBD1
CDR3: CASSPRGTNTGELFF
DNA: TGTGCCAGCAGCCCCAGGGGGACCAACACCGGGGAGCTGTTTTTT

J: TRBJ2-5
length: 19
V: TRBV14
size: -
D: TRBD1
CDR3: CASSRSDRGLFLTQETQYF
DNA: TGTGCCAGCAGCCGATCCGACAGGGGGCTCTTTTTAACCCAAGAGACCCAGTACTTC

J: TRBJ1-6
length: 15
V: TRBV5-4
size: -
D: -
CDR3: CASSSEGVGNSPLHF
DNA: TGTGCCAGCAGCTCCGAAGGGGTTGGGAATTCACCCCTCCACTTT

J: TRBJ2-1
length: 16
V: TRBV2
size: -
D: TRBD1
CDR3: CASSHTTGGLYNEQFF
DNA: TGTGCCAGCAGCCACACCACAGGGGGCCTCTACAATGAGCAGTTCTTC

J: TRBJ1-2
length: 12
V: TRBV19
size: -
D: -
CDR3: CASSNNGYGYTF
DNA: TGTGCCAGTAGTAATAACGGCTATGGCTACACCTTC